Listed here are 13 T cell receptor beta chains from one sample, sequenced in a study of shared clonotypes between healthy human individuals. The protocol was immunoSEQ multiplex PCR, while the TCRdb copy is restricted to in-frame clones and leaves out a portion. The table has 700,000 or so clones, around 72% seen once. Sequenced material: memory CD4+ T cells sorted from blood. This sample's subset: CD45RA-negative fraction. These receptors all come from a woman between 25 and 40 years old in good health.

This sequence joins TRBV5-1 and TRBJ1-1; weak D call: TRBD1 (5 bases). There are 15 residues in the CDR3. V was trimmed by 0 bases and J by 4 bases, leaving 13 bases between them. In germline, CDR1 is SGHRS, CDR2 YFSETQ. The CDR3 protein is CASSLAAGPPTEAFF. CDR3 DNA sequence: TGCGCCAGCAGCTTGGCGGCGGGGCCCCCCACTGAAGCTTTCTTT.

The genes are TRBV19 and TRBJ2-7; 7 nucleotides align to TRBD1. This CDR3 comprises 16 residues. Unmatched junction bases numbered 17, after V lost 10 bases and J lost 2 bases. Germline CDR1 is LNHDA and CDR2 is SQIVND (reference sequence). The CDR3 DNA is TGTGCCACTACCGGAAGAGGGGGCCAAAACACCTACGAGCAGTACTTC. Amino acid sequence: CATTGRGGQNTYEQYF. Full variable domain (missing parts from reference TRBV19 and TRBJ2-7): DGGITQSPKYLFRKEGQNVTLSCEQNLNHDAMYWYRQDPGQGLRLIYYSQIVNDFQKGDIAEGYSVSREKKESFPLTVTSAQKNPTAFYLCATTGRGGQNTYEQYFGPGTRLTVT.

This chain uses TRBV23-1 with TRBJ1-1; the D gene is possibly TRBD1 (5 bases). TRBV23-1 is flagged as an ORF with uncertain function. The CDR3 spans 11 residues. Trimming removed 9 bases from V and 11 bases from J, with 16 bases in between. The CDR3 spells CASREGSYAFF. CDR3 in DNA: TGCGCCAGTCGGGAGGGGAGTTATGCTTTCTTT.

This clone was counted between two and nine times. The DNA for the CDR3 is TGTGCCAGCTCACTTTCGTCCGTGAACACTGAAGCTTTCTTT. The encoded protein is CASSLSSVNTEAFF. The genes are TRBV18 and TRBJ1-1; D unclear. The CDR3 runs to 14 residues. The V end was cut by 4 bases, the J end by 0 bases, with 9 bases between. CDR1 and CDR2 from the germline V gene are KGHSH and LQKENI.

The chain joins TRBV11-2 to TRBJ1-1, with 10 bases aligning to TRBD1. This CDR3 comprises 11 residues. V lost 5 bases to trimming and J lost 11 bases; unmatched junction nucleotides: 2. Germline CDR1 reads SGHAT; CDR2 reads FQNNGV. In nucleotides, the CDR3 is TGTGCCAGCAGCCGGGACAGGGGTGCTTTCTTT. Translated: CASSRDRGAFF.

A remark on this clone: The sample holds other DNA sequences that translate to the same CDR3. The chain has TRBV7-2 and TRBJ2-1; tentative D call: TRBD2 (6 bases). V was clipped by 1 base and J by 4 bases, with 8 bases between them. Germline V gene sequence: CDR1 SGHTA, CDR2 FQGNSA. The CDR3 contains 14 residues. The CDR3 coding sequence is TGTGCCAGCAGCTTAGACGGGAGTTACAATGAGCAGTTCTTC. Translation gives CASSLDGSYNEQFF.

V and J are TRBV18 and TRBJ2-6; weak D call: TRBD1 (5 bases). This CDR3 has 18 amino acids. The V gene lost 1 base and the J gene lost 1 base, with 14 bases spanning the gap. Germline V gives CDR1 KGHSH, CDR2 LQKENI. The CDR3, as DNA: TGTGCCAGCTCACCACAGGGGAATCCACCTTCTGGGGCCAACGTCCTGACTTTC. Residues: CASSPQGNPPSGANVLTF.

The chain is built from TRBV19 and TRBJ2-5; 9 nucleotides match TRBD1. J gave up 4 bases and V 4 bases, and 4 bases lay outside the gene matches. The CDR3 length is 14 residues. CDR1 and CDR2 from the germline V gene are LNHDA and SQIVND (reference sequence). CDR3 in amino acids: CASSKGQGVETQYF. DNA for the CDR3: TGTGCCAGTAGTAAGGGACAGGGAGTAGAGACCCAGTACTTC.

The V gene is TRBV28, the J gene TRBJ1-5; D is unresolved. Trimming took 6 bases from V and 7 from J, leaving 13 bases between them. CDR1 is MDHEN and CDR2 is SYDVKM in the germline V gene. There are 13 residues in the CDR3. DNA for the CDR3: TGTGCCAGCAGACCACACATTGACCAGCCCCAGCATTTT. Translating gives CASRPHIDQPQHF. Full variable domain (outside the CDR3, taken from reference TRBV28 and TRBJ1-5): DVKVTQSSRYLVKRTGEKVFLECVQDMDHENMFWYRQDPGLGLRLIYFSYDVKMKEKGDIPEGYSVSREKKERFSLILESASTNQTSMYLCASRPHIDQPQHFGDGTRLSIL.

This clone was found once. The rearrangement joins TRBV18 to TRBJ2-3; the match to TRBD2 covers 15 bases. After removal of 6 bases from V and 5 bases from J, the junction contained 12 bases not matched to a gene. This CDR3 comprises 18 residues. Germline-derived CDR1 and CDR2 are KGHSH and LQKENI. CDR3 residues: CASSPGLAGGSFEDTQYF. The CDR3 coding sequence is TGTGCCAGCTCCCCAGGACTAGCGGGAGGGTCCTTTGAAGATACGCAGTATTTT.

This clone appeared a single time. This chain uses TRBV25-1 with TRBJ1-3; D unclear. Germline CDR1 and CDR2: MGHDK and SYGVNS. The CDR3 extends over 15 amino acids. Deletions cut 1 base from V and 0 bases from J, with 7 bases between. The CDR3, as DNA: TGTGCCAGCAGTGAATCTAGGTTCTCTGGAAACACCATATATTTT. The encoded protein is CASSESRFSGNTIYF.

The chain couples TRBV19 to TRBJ2-7; the D gene is possibly TRBD1 (5 bases). The CDR3 runs 15 residues. From germline, CDR1 is LNHDA and CDR2 SQIVND (reference sequence). V was pared by 4 bases and J by 2 bases, with 15 bases between. The chain's CDR3 is CASSKSAGYAYEQYF. CDR3 bases: TGTGCCAGTAGTAAGTCGGCAGGGTACGCCTACGAGCAGTACTTC.

In DNA form, the CDR3 reads TGTGCCAGTAGGTCAATGGAAGGGTTCTTCGCTGAAGCTTTCTTT. Amino acids: CASRSMEGFFAEAFF. J is TRBJ1-1 and V is TRBV19; D gene unclear. CDR1 is LNHDA, CDR2 SQIVND, per germline (reference sequence). V gave up 6 bases and J gave up 6 bases, with 20 bases separating them. This CDR3 region has 15 residues.